This entry lists 7 T cell receptor beta chains sequenced from one sample in a study of radiotherapy plus CTLA-4 blockade in lung cancer. Assay used: immunoSEQ multiplex PCR; TCRdb lists only in-frame clones, some missing. Altogether 40,000 to 50,000 clones are present, 82% being singletons, with the ten largest covering 3% to 4%. Specimen: peripheral blood, collected from a patient treated with radiotherapy plus ipilimumab. The receptor set was obtained from a human donor with non-small cell lung cancer who had stable disease on radiotherapy plus ipilimumab.

V is TRBV7-3 and J is TRBJ2-5, with D uncertain. The V and J ends lost 1 base and 5 bases respectively, with 14 bases between them. The CDR3 has 15 residues. Germline lookup yields CDR1 SGHTA and CDR2 FQGTGA. CDR3 bases: TGTGCCAGCAGCTTAATAGGCGGAGATGCGGAGACCCAGTACTTC. It encodes CASSLIGGDAETQYF.

For the CDR3, the DNA is TGTGCCAGCAGTTACCGGGGGGGGCCCCAGCATTTT. It yields the protein CASSYRGGPQHF. The V call is TRBV6-5, the J call TRBJ1-5; tentatively, D is TRBD1 (5 bases). The CDR3 extends over 12 amino acids. Germline CDR1 MNHEY, CDR2 SVGAGI. Trimming cost V 2 bases and J 9 bases, with 8 bases left between them.

This clone was found a few times. This rearrangement joins TRBV4-3 to TRBJ2-3, with 9 nucleotides matching TRBD2. CDR3 length: 15 amino acids. The V gene end was trimmed by 4 bases and the J gene end by 6 bases; junction bases not matched to a gene: 8. CDR1 LGHNA and CDR2 YSLEER come from the germline V gene. The CDR3 reads CASSRLAGAGDTQYF. CDR3 DNA: TGCGCCAGCAGCCGATTAGCGGGAGCGGGGGATACGCAGTATTTT.

J is TRBJ2-1 and V is TRBV12-5; 9 bases are a match to TRBD1. Trimming cost V 6 bases and J 7 bases; bases outside gene matches: 4. Germline values: CDR1 LGHNT, CDR2 FRNRAP. This CDR3 spans 13 amino acids. In DNA, the CDR3 is TGTGCTAGTGGCTCCGGGACAGGGAATGAGCAGTTCTTC. It yields the protein CASGSGTGNEQFF.

As for this clone: This specimen includes other DNA sequences encoding the same CDR3. This chain uses TRBV7-9 with TRBJ1-2; D ambiguous. The germline CDR1 and CDR2 sequences are SEHNR and FQNEAQ (reference sequence). Trimming took 5 bases from V and 4 from J, leaving 8 bases between them. The CDR3 spans 12 residues. CDR3 nucleotide sequence: TGTGCCAGCAGCCCCGGGAGCTATGGCTACACCTTC. Its protein is CASSPGSYGYTF.

This clone was counted once. The gene calls are TRBV7-2 and TRBJ2-7; 8 bases are a match to TRBD2. CDR3 length: 14 amino acids. J gave up 4 bases and V 5 bases, and 7 bases lay outside the gene matches. CDR1 is SGHTA and CDR2 is FQGNSA in the germline V gene. The CDR3 sequence is CASSASGRGYEQYF. CDR3 DNA: TGTGCCAGCAGCGCCAGCGGGAGAGGATACGAGCAGTACTTC. Combining the CDR3 with reference TRBV7-2 and TRBJ2-7 gives the whole variable domain GAGVSQSPSNKVTEKGKDVELRCDPISGHTALYWYRQSLGQGLEFLIYFQGNSAPDKSGLPSDRFSAERTGGSVSTLTIQRTQQEDSAVYLCASSASGRGYEQYFGPGTRLTVT.

This rearrangement joins TRBV11-2 to TRBJ2-5; 10 nucleotides agree with TRBD1. Germline CDR1 SGHAT, CDR2 FQNNGV. The junction had 7 bases not matched to a gene; V was cut back by 2 bases and J by 7 bases. The CDR3 sequence is 15 residues long. CDR3 residues: CASSLRTGGLGTQYF. The CDR3 nucleotides read TGTGCCAGCAGCTTAAGGACAGGGGGGCTAGGGACCCAGTACTTC.